This entry concerns a single T cell receptor beta chain. The data belong to a study of molecular identifiers for immune sequencing clone quantification. TCRdb called the PCR reads again in MiXCR, with one record for every CDR3 protein. The sample yields 600,000 to 650,000 distinct CDR3 sequences, 20% seen once. The J segment lost 4 bases and the V segment lost 0 bases, leaving 1 base of the junction unmatched. Per the germline V gene, CDR1 is ENHRY and CDR2 is SYGVKD. CDR3 length: 15 amino acids. The chain combines TRBV10-3 with TRBJ2-7; 12 positions agree with TRBD1. The source material was naive CD8+ T cells from blood, with Jurkat cell RNA spiked in. The subset is: FACS-sorted CD8+CD4-CCR7+CD45RA+ naive T cells. The sequence derives from a human donor in good health. Some libraries in this study had Jurkat cell RNA spiked in. DNA of the CDR3: TGTGCCATCAGTGAGTCGGGACAGGGGGCGTACGAGCAGTACTTC. It encodes CAISESGQGAYEQYF.